This T cell receptor (beta chain) was identified in a study of Ad26.COV2.S vaccination and SARS-CoV-2 variants. Study results and limitations: Vaccine and placebo recipients had similar non-spike TCR breadth. Among vaccine recipients, spike-specific TCR breadth exceeded that of placebo recipients. Overall T cell responses may have been underestimated by the analyses of TCR breadth and depth.

Concerning this clone: As yet, its antigen is unknown.

CDR3 length: 16 amino acids. Per germline, CDR1 SGHRS and CDR2 YFSETQ. The germline V and J ends were trimmed by 3 bases and 4 bases, with 18 bases remaining between them. The method was immunoSEQ multiplex PCR; TCRdb's version includes in-frame clones alone and lacks a portion of them. The top ten clones hold roughly 13% of a sample with approximately 480,000 clones, around 85% of them seen once. Treatment reported: around 19 received Ad26.COV2.S at low or high dose, single or two shots; several received placebo; per-sample allocation not given. Sampling took place 63 days after the first vaccine or placebo injection. Wuhan-strain spike was delivered by a replication-incompetent Ad26 vector.

Sample: peripheral blood, taken in a trial of Ad26.COV2.S vaccine versus placebo. The chain uses TRBV5-1 and TRBJ2-3; D is perhaps TRBD2 (6 bases). The receptor comes from a person between 18 and 59 years old who received the Ad26.COV2.S COVID-19 vaccine or a placebo. This CDR3 is CASSSRLEWLADTQYF. The CDR3 DNA follows: TGCGCCAGCAGCTCCCGACTAGAATGGTTAGCAGATACGCAGTATTTT.